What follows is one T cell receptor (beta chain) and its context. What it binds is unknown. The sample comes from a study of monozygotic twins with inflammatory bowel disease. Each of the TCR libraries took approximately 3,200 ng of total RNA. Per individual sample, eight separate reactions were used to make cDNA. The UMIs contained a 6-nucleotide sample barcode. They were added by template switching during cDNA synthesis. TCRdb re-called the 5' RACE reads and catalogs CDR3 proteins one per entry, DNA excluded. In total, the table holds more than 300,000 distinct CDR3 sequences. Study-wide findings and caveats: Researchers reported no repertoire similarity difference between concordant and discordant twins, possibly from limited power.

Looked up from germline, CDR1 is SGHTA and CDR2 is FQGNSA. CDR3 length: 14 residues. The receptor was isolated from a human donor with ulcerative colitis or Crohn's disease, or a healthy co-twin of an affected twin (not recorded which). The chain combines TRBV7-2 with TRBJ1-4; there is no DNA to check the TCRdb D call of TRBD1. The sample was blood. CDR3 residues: CASSRDRGREKLFF.